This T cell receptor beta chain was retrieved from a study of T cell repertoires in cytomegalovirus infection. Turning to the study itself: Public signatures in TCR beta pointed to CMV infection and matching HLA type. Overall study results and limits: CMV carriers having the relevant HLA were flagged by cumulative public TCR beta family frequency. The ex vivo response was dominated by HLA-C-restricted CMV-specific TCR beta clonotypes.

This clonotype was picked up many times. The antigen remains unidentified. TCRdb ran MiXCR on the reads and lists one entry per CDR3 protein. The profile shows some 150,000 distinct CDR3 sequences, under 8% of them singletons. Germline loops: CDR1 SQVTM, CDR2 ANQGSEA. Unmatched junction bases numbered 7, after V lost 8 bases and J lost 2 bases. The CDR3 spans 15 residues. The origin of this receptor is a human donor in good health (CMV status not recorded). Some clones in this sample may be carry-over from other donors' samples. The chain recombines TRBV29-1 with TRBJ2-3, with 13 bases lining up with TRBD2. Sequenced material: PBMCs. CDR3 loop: CSTGLAGDHTDTQYF. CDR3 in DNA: TGCAGCACAGGACTAGCGGGGGATCACACAGATACGCAGTATTTT.